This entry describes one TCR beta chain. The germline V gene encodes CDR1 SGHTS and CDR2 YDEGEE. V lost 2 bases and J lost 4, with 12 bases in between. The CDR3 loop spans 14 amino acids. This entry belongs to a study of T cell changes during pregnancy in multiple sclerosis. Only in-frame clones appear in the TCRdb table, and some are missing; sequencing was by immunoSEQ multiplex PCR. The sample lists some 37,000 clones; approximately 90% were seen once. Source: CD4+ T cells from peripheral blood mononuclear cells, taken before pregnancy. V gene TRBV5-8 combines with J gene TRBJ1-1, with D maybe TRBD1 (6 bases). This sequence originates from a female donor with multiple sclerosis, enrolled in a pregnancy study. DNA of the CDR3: TGTGCCAGCAGCTTTCTCAGGGGTAGCACTGAAGCTTTCTTT. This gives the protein CASSFLRGSTEAFF.